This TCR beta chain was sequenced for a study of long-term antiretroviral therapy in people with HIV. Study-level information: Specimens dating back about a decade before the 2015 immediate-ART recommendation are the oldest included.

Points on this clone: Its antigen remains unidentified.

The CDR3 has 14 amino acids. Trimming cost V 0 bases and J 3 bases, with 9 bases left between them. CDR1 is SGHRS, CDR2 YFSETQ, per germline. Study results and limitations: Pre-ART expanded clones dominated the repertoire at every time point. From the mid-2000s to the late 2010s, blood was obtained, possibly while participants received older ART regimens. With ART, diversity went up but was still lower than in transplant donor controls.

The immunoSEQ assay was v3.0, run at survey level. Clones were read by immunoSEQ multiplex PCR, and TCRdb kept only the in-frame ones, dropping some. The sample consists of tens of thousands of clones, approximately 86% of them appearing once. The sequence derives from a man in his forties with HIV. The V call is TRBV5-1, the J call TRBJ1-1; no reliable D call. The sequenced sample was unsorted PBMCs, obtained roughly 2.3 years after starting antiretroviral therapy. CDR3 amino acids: CASSLGSLDTEAFF. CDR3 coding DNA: TGCGCCAGCAGCTTGGGGTCTTTGGACACTGAAGCTTTCTTT.